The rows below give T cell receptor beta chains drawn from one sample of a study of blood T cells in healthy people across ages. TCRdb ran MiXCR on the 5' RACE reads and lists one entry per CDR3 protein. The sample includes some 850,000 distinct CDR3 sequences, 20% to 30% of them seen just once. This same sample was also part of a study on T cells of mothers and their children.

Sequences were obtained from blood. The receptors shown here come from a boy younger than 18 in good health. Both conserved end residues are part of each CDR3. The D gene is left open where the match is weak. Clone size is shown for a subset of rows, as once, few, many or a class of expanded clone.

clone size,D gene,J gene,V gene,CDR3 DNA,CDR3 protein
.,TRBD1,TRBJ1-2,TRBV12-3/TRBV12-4,TGTGCCAGCAGTACCGACAGGGATAACTATGGCTACACCTTC,CASSTDRDNYGYTF
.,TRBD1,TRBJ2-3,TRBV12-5,TGTGCTAGTGGTCCCGGGACAGGGAGCACAGATACGCAGTATTTT,CASGPGTGSTDTQYF
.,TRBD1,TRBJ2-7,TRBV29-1,TGCAGCGTTGGATCCGGGACAGGTTCCTACGTGCAGTACTTC,CSVGSGTGSYVQYF
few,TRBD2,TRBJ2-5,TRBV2,TGTGCCAGCAGTGCAACGGGGGGGCTACAGACCCAGTACTTC,CASSATGGLQTQYF
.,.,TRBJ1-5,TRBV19,TGTGCCAGTAGTTTGGCAGCTAGCAATCAGCCCCAGCATTTT,CASSLAASNQPQHF
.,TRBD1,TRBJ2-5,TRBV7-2,TGTGCCAGCAGCTTCGGGGGACAGGGTCAAGAGACCCAGTACTTC,CASSFGGQGQETQYF
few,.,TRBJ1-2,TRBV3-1,TGTGCCAGCAGCCGGACAGAGGAGGGCTATGGCTACACCTTC,CASSRTEEGYGYTF
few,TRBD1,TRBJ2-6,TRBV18,TGTGCCAGCTCACAAACCGGGACAGGATCCTCTGGGGCCAACGTCCTGACTTTC,CASSQTGTGSSGANVLTF
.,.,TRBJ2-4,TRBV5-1,TGCGCCAGCAGCTTGGTTAGGGGCGCTAGCAAAAACATTCAGTACTTC,CASSLVRGASKNIQYF
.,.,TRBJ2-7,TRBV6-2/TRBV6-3,TGTGCCAGCAGTTGGATGGGGTGGGCGGCCATAGGAAGCGAGCAGTACTTC,CASSWMGWAAIGSEQYF
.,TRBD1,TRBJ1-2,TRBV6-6,TGTGCCAGCAGTTACTCGAACAGGGGGCATGGTGGCTACACCTTC,CASSYSNRGHGGYTF
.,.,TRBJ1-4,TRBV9,TGTGCCAGCAGCGTAGACGGAGGGGGACGGCCTAATGAAAAACTGTTTTTT,CASSVDGGGRPNEKLFF
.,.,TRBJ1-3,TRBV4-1,TGCGCCAGCAGCCCAAGAGCGGTCTCTGGAAACACCATATATTTT,CASSPRAVSGNTIYF
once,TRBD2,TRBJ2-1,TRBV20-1,TGCAGTGCTTACCAGACTAGCGGGGGCCACAATGAGCAGTTCTTC,CSAYQTSGGHNEQFF
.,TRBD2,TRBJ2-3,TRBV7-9,TGTGCCAGCAGTCCGCGGCTTAGCGGGGGATCCGCTAGCACAGATACGCAGTATTTT,CASSPRLSGGSASTDTQYF
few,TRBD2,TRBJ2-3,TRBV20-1,TGCAGTGCTAGAGATGTGGGTAGCGGGGGGGATCTACGGAGCACAGATACGCAGTATTTT,CSARDVGSGGDLRSTDTQYF
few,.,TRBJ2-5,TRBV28,TGTGCCAGTACCAGTCGGACGAAAGCCTTCCAAGAGACCCAGTACTTC,CASTSRTKAFQETQYF
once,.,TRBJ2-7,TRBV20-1,TGCAGTGCTAACCCGATCTACGAGCAGTACTTC,CSANPIYEQYF
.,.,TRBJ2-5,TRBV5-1,TGCGCCAGCAGCTCCACGGCGACGGAGACCCAGTACTTC,CASSSTATETQYF
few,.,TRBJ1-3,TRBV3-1,TGTGCCAGCAGCCAAGTAGGAGGAAACACCATATATTTT,CASSQVGGNTIYF
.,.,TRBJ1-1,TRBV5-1,TGCGCCAGCAGCCAGGCTGCGGGGGCCGGCACTGAAGCTTTCTTT,CASSQAAGAGTEAFF
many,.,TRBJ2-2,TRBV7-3,TGTGCCAGCAGCTTAAAAGGCACCGGGGAGCTGTTTTTT,CASSLKGTGELFF
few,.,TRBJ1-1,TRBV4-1,TGCGCCAGCAGCCTCGGATGGGGGGTAGAGTACACTGAAGCTTTCTTT,CASSLGWGVEYTEAFF
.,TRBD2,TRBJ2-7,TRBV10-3,TGTGCCATCGGGCCCGGGGAGGGTATGGGCTACGAGCAGTACTTC,CAIGPGEGMGYEQYF
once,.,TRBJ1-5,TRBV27,TGTGCCAGCAGTTTGTCGGGGACCTCTAGCAATCAGCCCCAGCATTTT,CASSLSGTSSNQPQHF
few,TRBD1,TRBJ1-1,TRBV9,TGTGCCAGCAGCCCCCCCGGGACAGGCCCTAGGGAGGCTTTCTTT,CASSPPGTGPREAFF
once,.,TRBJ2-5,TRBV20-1,TGCAGTGCTAGTAGGGGACCAGGGGAGCAGTACTTC,CSASRGPGEQYF
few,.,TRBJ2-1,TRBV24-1,TGTGCCACCAGTGATTTAGCAGGGAGCTCCTACAATGAGCAGTTCTTC,CATSDLAGSSYNEQFF
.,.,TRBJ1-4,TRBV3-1,TGTGCCAGCAGCCAATCGGACCTTACGAGAGGGGATCATAATGAAAAACTGTTTTTT,CASSQSDLTRGDHNEKLFF
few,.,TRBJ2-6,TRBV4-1,TGCGCCAGCAGCCAAGGGCCAGCCGGCTCTGGGGCCAACGTCCTGACTTTC,CASSQGPAGSGANVLTF
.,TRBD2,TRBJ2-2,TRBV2,TGTGCCAGCAGTGAAGAAAAGCGGGGTATCACCGGGGAGCTGTTTTTT,CASSEEKRGITGELFF
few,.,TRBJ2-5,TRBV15,TGTGCCACCAGCAGAGATTCGGCGGGGGCGGCAGGGGAGACCCAGTACTTC,CATSRDSAGAAGETQYF
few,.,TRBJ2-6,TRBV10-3,TGTGCCATCAGCCCCGGACTCAGCCGCTCTGGGGCCAACGTCCTGACTTTC,CAISPGLSRSGANVLTF
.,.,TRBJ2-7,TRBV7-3,TGTGCCAGCAGCTTCGGCAGGGAAGCAGCGCAGTACTTC,CASSFGREAAQYF
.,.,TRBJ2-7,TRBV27,TGTGCCAGCAGTGCGAGGTTCTGGAACGAGCAGTACTTC,CASSARFWNEQYF
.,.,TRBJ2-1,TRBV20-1,TGCAGTGCTAGCCCGGGGGGCCGCAATGAGCAGTTCTTC,CSASPGGRNEQFF